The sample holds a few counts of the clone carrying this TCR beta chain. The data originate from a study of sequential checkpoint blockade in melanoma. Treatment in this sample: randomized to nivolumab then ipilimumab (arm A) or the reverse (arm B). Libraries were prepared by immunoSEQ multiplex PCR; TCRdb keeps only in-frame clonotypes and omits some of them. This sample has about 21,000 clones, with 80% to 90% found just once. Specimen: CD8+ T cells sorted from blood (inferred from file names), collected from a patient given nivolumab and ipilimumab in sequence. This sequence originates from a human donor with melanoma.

Here the CDR3 DNA reads TGTGCCAGCAGTTACTCCAGTTATGGGACCCAGTACTTC. This codes for CASSYSSYGTQYF. The chain carries TRBV6-5 and TRBJ2-5; D gene unclear. V shed 0 bases and J shed 7 bases, with 9 bases lying between them. Germline loops: CDR1 MNHEY, CDR2 SVGAGI. The CDR3 totals 13 residues.